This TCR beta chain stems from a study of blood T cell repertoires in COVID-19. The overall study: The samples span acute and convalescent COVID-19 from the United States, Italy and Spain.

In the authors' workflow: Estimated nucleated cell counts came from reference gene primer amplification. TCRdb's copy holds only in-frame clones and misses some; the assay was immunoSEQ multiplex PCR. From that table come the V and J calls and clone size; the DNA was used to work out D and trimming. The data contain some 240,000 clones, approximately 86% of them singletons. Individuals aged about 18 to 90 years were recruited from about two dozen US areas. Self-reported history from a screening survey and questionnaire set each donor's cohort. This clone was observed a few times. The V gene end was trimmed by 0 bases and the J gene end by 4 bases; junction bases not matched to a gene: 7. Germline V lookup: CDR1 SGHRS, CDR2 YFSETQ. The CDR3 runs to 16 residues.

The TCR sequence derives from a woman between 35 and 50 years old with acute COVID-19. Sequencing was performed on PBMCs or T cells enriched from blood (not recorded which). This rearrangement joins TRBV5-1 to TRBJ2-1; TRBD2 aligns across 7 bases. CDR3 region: CASSLGGGGPYNEQFF. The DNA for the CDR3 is TGCGCCAGCAGCTTGGGTGGGGGAGGGCCGTACAATGAGCAGTTCTTC.